The T cell receptor beta chain described here comes from a study of cytomegalovirus exposure and HLA in healthy donors. The donors were part of the validation cohort of 120 subjects. That cohort was separate from the first cohort, which comprised about 670 subjects. Produced via immunoSEQ multiplex PCR; TCRdb's table is partial and in-frame only. The sample lists a few hundred thousand clones, 65% to 90% occurring once. Findings of the study overall: It was reported that the classifier diagnosed cytomegalovirus status with high specificity and sensitivity in both the original and validation cohorts. Most TCR sequences were uncommon, yet certain public TCRs appeared in many donors.

Trimming left V 3 bases short and J 6 bases short, with 10 bases between. CDR1 is SGDLS and CDR2 is YYNGEE in the germline V gene. This CDR3 has 13 amino acids. Concerning this clone: Its target is not known.

The sample taken for sequencing was PBMCs. The chain links TRBV9 to TRBJ1-3; D unclear. This TCR was sampled from a woman aged 18 to 35 in good health and CMV-seronegative. The CDR3 nucleotides read TGTGCCAGCAGCGAGGGAGGCGAAAACACCATATATTTT. Translated, it gives CASSEGGENTIYF.